A selection of T cell receptor beta chains follows, all from one sample in a study of post-analysis software for immune sequencing data. MiXCR, applied by TCRdb to the PCR reads, yields one record per CDR3 protein. The data show roughly 700,000 distinct CDR3 sequences, 25% to 30% seen once. Sequenced: blood. Receptors were obtained from a girl aged 10 to 17 with multiple sclerosis. Both conserved end residues are part of each CDR3. A D gene is named only where the DNA matches it firmly. Clone size appears in some rows only: once, few, many, or a class for an expanded clone.

>TRBV29-1|14|.|.|TRBJ2-1
TGCAGCGTGGGACGGGGGGCGTCCTACAATGAGCAGTTCTTC
CSVGRGASYNEQFF
>TRBV29-1|16|TRBD2|many|TRBJ2-5
TGCAGCGTTGAGGGGACTAGCGGTAGGAAACAAGAGACCCAGTACTTC
CSVEGTSGRKQETQYF
>TRBV7-4|16|TRBD2|.|TRBJ2-7
TGTGCCAGCAGCTTAGGGTCTAGCGGGGCTAGGTACGAGCAGTACTTC
CASSLGSSGARYEQYF
>TRBV7-9|16|.|few|TRBJ2-4
TGTGCCAGCAGCTTAATTGGAGGGCCTGCCAAAAACATTCAGTACTTC
CASSLIGGPAKNIQYF
>TRBV12-5|12|.|few|TRBJ1-2
TGTGCTAGTGGTTCCCTCCCAGGGGGCTACACCTTC
CASGSLPGGYTF
>TRBV29-1|13|.|few|TRBJ1-2
TGCAGCGTTGATCGCAGGAATAACTATGGCTACACCTTC
CSVDRRNNYGYTF
>TRBV15|17|.|.|TRBJ2-1
TGTGCCACCAGCAGAGCTCTCCGGCAGGAGCCCTACAATGAGCAGTTCTTC
CATSRALRQEPYNEQFF
>TRBV4-1|14|.|few|TRBJ1-1
TGCGCCAGCAGCCCCGAGGGGGGGAACACTGAAGCTTTCTTT
CASSPEGGNTEAFF
>TRBV29-1|14|TRBD1|few|TRBJ2-1
TGCAGCGTTGCAGGACAGGGCGTGGGCAATGAGCAGTTCTTC
CSVAGQGVGNEQFF
>TRBV29-1|12|.|many|TRBJ2-7
TGCAGCGCCGTCGGGCAACGCTACGAGCAGTACTTC
CSAVGQRYEQYF
>TRBV11-3|17|TRBD1|.|TRBJ2-3
TGTGCCAGCAGCCCACGAACCGGGACAGGGGTCCCAGATACGCAGTATTTT
CASSPRTGTGVPDTQYF
>TRBV6-6|14|.|.|TRBJ2-6
TGTGCCATCCTTACAGGGTCTGGGGCCAACGTCCTGACTTTC
CAILTGSGANVLTF
>TRBV20-1|11|.|.|TRBJ2-5
TGCAGTGCCACCTTCCTGGAGACCCAGTACTTC
CSATFLETQYF
>TRBV9|15|TRBD2|.|TRBJ2-1
TGTGCCAGCAGCGTAAGGGCGGGAGCGTACAATGAGCAGTTCTTC
CASSVRAGAYNEQFF
>TRBV20-1|18|TRBD1|.|TRBJ1-6
TGCAGTGCTACACGGGCCCTACAGGGGACCTCGGCGGATTCACCCCTCCACTTT
CSATRALQGTSADSPLHF
>TRBV6-5|13|.|.|TRBJ1-5
TGTGCCAGCAGTTACGGGCCGGGGCAGCCCCAGCATTTT
CASSYGPGQPQHF
>TRBV11-2|21|.|.|TRBJ2-3
TGTGCCAGCAGCTTAGTCCCCCCAGGGTATTTTGCGATTTCACACACAGATACGCAGTATTTT
CASSLVPPGYFAISHTDTQYF
>TRBV7-9|15|.|.|TRBJ2-3
TGTGCCAGCAGCGTGCAGGAGGGCAACACAGATACGCAGTATTTT
CASSVQEGNTDTQYF
>TRBV9|15|TRBD2|.|TRBJ2-5
TGTGCCAGCAGCGTAGCGGCTAGCGGGAGGGAGACCCAGTACTTC
CASSVAASGRETQYF
>TRBV7-2|14|.|.|TRBJ2-5
TGTGCCAGCAGCCCTACCCTAGCGCAGGAGACCCAGTACTTC
CASSPTLAQETQYF
>TRBV7-9|14|.|.|TRBJ1-4
TGTGCCAGCAGTTGGGAAGGGGCTGCAGAAAAACTGTTTTTT
CASSWEGAAEKLFF
>TRBV10-3|16|TRBD1|many|TRBJ2-1
TGTGCCATCAGTGAGTCGATAGGGGACAGCACCAATGAGCAGTTCTTC
CAISESIGDSTNEQFF
>TRBV29-1|16|.|few|TRBJ2-6
TGCAGCGTTGGGAACTCTTGGTCCTCTGGGGCCAACGTCCTGACTTTC
CSVGNSWSSGANVLTF
>TRBV20-1|13|.|.|TRBJ2-7
TGCAGTGCTAGGAGACAGGATTCCTACGAGCAGTACTTC
CSARRQDSYEQYF
>TRBV20-1|15|.|.|TRBJ1-1
TGCAGTGCTAGCGGCAGATCGGGCTCGAACACTGAAGCTTTCTTT
CSASGRSGSNTEAFF
>TRBV29-1|14|TRBD1|many|TRBJ2-5
TGCAGCGTTGAAGGCGGACAGGGTGAAGAGACCCAGTACTTC
CSVEGGQGEETQYF
>TRBV5-1|13|.|.|TRBJ1-2
TGCGCCAGCAGCTTAACCAACAGGGACGGCTACACCTTC
CASSLTNRDGYTF
>TRBV12-3/TRBV12-4|11|.|few|TRBJ1-5
TGTGCCAGCCAGCAAAATCAGCCCCAGCATTTT
CASQQNQPQHF
>TRBV29-1|16|TRBD2|.|TRBJ2-3
TGCAGCGCCCTAAGGTGGCTAGCGGAAACCTCAGATACGCAGTATTTT
CSALRWLAETSDTQYF
>TRBV20-1|15|.|.|TRBJ1-1
TGCAGTGCTAGAGATCCTGGGCAGGGTGACACTGAAGCTTTCTTT
CSARDPGQGDTEAFF
>TRBV28|19|TRBD1|.|TRBJ2-6
TGTGCCAGCAGTTTATCTGCCGTAGGGACAGGGAAATCGGCCAACGTCCTGACTTTC
CASSLSAVGTGKSANVLTF
>TRBV3-1|17|TRBD2|.|TRBJ2-3
TGTGCCAGCAGCCCTCGGGGAGCGGGAGGGCCAACAGATACGCAGTATTTT
CASSPRGAGGPTDTQYF
>TRBV6-2/TRBV6-3|24|.|.|TRBJ1-1
TGTGCCAGCACCGAAAACGAGGGTTTTTCCGAGTGGGATCCTCCAGTGTACTCGAGTACTGAAGCTTTCTTT
CASTENEGFSEWDPPVYSSTEAFF
>TRBV12-3/TRBV12-4|14|.|.|TRBJ1-5
TGTGCCACAACCCCTGGGGACCCCAATCAGCCCCAGCATTTT
CATTPGDPNQPQHF
>TRBV6-5|18|.|.|TRBJ1-2
TGTGCCAGCAGTTATTGGGGGACCGATCCGTCGTCCCTCTATGGCTACACCTTC
CASSYWGTDPSSLYGYTF
>TRBV27|15|.|.|TRBJ1-1
TGTGCCAGCAGTTTATCGGTACAGGGGAACACTGAAGCTTTCTTT
CASSLSVQGNTEAFF
>TRBV20-1|12|.|.|TRBJ2-7
TGCAGTATTGTCGGAAGTTCCCGCGAGCAGTACTTC
CSIVGSSREQYF
>TRBV7-2|16|.|few|TRBJ2-3
TGTGCCAGCAGCTTAGTCGCCCGAGCAAGCACAGATACGCAGTATTTT
CASSLVARASTDTQYF
>TRBV28|14|TRBD1|.|TRBJ2-7
TGTGCCAGCAGTTTGACAGGGGTACTGAGCGAGCAGTACTTC
CASSLTGVLSEQYF
>TRBV6-5|13|.|.|TRBJ2-7
TGTGCCAGCAGGCAACAGATTTCCTACGAGCAGTACTTC
CASRQQISYEQYF
>TRBV5-6|15|TRBD1|few|TRBJ2-3
TGTGCCAGCAGCCTGGCTTGGACAGGGGGAGGTACGCAGTATTTT
CASSLAWTGGGTQYF
>TRBV28|14|TRBD2|.|TRBJ2-7
TGTGCCAGCTGGAGGCGGCGGGAGTCAGGCGAGCAGTACTTC
CASWRRRESGEQYF
>TRBV6-6|12|.|few|TRBJ1-5
TGTGCCAGCAGTTACTCCACTTTGCCCCAGCATTTT
CASSYSTLPQHF
>TRBV14|16|TRBD2|.|TRBJ2-1
TGTGCCAGCAGCCGTTTACTAGCGGGAGTATACAATGAGCAGTTCTTC
CASSRLLAGVYNEQFF
>TRBV4-1|17|TRBD2|many|TRBJ2-3
TGCGCCAGCAGCCAAGATCTCGGGCGGGGGGGCGCAGATACGCAGTATTTT
CASSQDLGRGGADTQYF
>TRBV28|14|.|few|TRBJ1-2
TGTGCCAGCACCAGAGCGGGCGACAACTATGGCTACACCTTC
CASTRAGDNYGYTF
>TRBV6-5|14|.|few|TRBJ1-1
TGTGCCAGCAGCCACAGGGTAGGGTACACTGAAGCTTTCTTT
CASSHRVGYTEAFF
>TRBV7-9|18|TRBD1|.|TRBJ2-7
TGTGCCAGCAGCTTAGAGTTTGAACAGGGGTCGAACACCTACGAGCAGTACTTC
CASSLEFEQGSNTYEQYF
>TRBV11-2|12|.|few|TRBJ2-5
TGTGCCAGCAGGTCTGGATCAGAGACCCAGTACTTC
CASRSGSETQYF